The entry that follows covers one T cell receptor (beta chain) sequence. Its specificity is not known. These data belong to a study of blood T cells in healthy people across ages. Sample donors were healthy Caucasian individuals that came from Russia, aged roughly 6 to 100. A second PCR, run for about 7 to 12 cycles, used a sample-barcoded 5' primer plus a J-beta primer mix. Each single sample gave us at least 2.5 million CDR3-containing paired-end reads. TCRdb reanalysed the 5' RACE reads using MiXCR and keeps one entry per CDR3 protein. There are around 1,600,000 distinct CDR3 sequences in the sample; about 42% occur only once, and about 3.8% lies in the top ten. General study results and limits: The study lacked donor CMV status, which possibly confounded expanded clonotype changes. Observed TCR beta diversity per million T cells went down as age went up. This fall followed a roughly linear course with age.

The ends were cut back, 7 bases at V and 5 bases at J, with 31 bases in the middle. Germline-derived CDR1 and CDR2 are DFQATT and SNEGSKA (reference sequence). CDR3 length: 18 amino acids. The gene calls are TRBV20-1 and TRBJ2-3; D may match TRBD1 or TRBD2 (5 bases each). The sample was blood. The receptor comes from a young woman in good health. CDR3 sequence (DNA): TGCAGTGTCCTATCCGGGACGACCGCCCCTAGGGATCGAGATACGCAGTATTTT. It codes for CSVLSGTTAPRDRDTQYF.